This TCR beta chain was recovered during a study of CD8 T cells in ankylosing spondylitis. TCRdb re-analysed the 5' RACE reads in MiXCR, keeping a single row per CDR3 protein. The sample holds fewer than 550,000 distinct CDR3 sequences, approximately 5.3% seen once. Study conclusions and caveats: Disease-linked clones reportedly showed significant enrichment in matched ankylosing spondylitis synovial fluid. Seemingly distinctive of ankylosing spondylitis blood was a TCR beta motif formed by eight highly homologous variants.

The table lists this clonotype with many counts. No antigen is known for it. This CDR3 is 13 amino acids long. Germline CDR1 is MNHNS and CDR2 is SASEGT. Trimming left V 7 bases short and J 5 bases short, with 11 bases between. This chain links TRBV6-1 with TRBJ2-2, with a possible D match to TRBD1 (5 bases). Specimen: blood, either unsorted or a sorted T cell fraction (not recorded which). The source is a male donor with ankylosing spondylitis. CDR3 in amino acids: CASTRVGTGELFF. The CDR3 bases are TGTGCCAGCACCAGGGTAGGGACCGGGGAGCTGTTTTTT.